A selection of T cell receptor beta chains follows, all from one sample in a study of PD-L1 blockade in urothelial cancer. Sequencing used immunoSEQ multiplex PCR; TCRdb keeps in-frame clones, though not all of them. The sample has 70,000 to 80,000 clones, around four fifths seen once; the top ten hold 6.7%. The source was PBMCs, collected around atezolizumab (anti-PD-L1) treatment. These receptors all stem from a man in his forties or fifties with urothelial cancer. CDR3s include the opening cysteine and the closing phenylalanine or tryptophan. Fields, in order: CDR3 length, clone size, D gene, V gene, J gene, CDR3 DNA, CDR3 protein. The D gene is left open where the match is weak. Expanded clones get a size class; other rows say once, few or many, or leave the size out.

18	.	TRBD2	TRBV7-9	TRBJ2-1	TGTGCCAGCAGCCCACGTGGCGGTAGCGGGAGCTCCTACAATGAGCAGTTCTTC	CASSPRGGSGSSYNEQFF
14	once	TRBD1	TRBV5-4	TRBJ2-5	TGTGCCAGCAGCTTCCAGGGGGCGTGGGAGACCCAGTACTTC	CASSFQGAWETQYF
14	.	.	TRBV25-1	TRBJ2-7	TGTGCCAGCAGTCCAAACGGGGGTATCTACGAGCAGTACTTC	CASSPNGGIYEQYF
16	.	TRBD1	TRBV7-9	TRBJ2-2	TGTGCCAGCAGCCGACAGGGGCTCGTAGACACCGGGGAGCTGTTTTTT	CASSRQGLVDTGELFF
14	.	.	TRBV27	TRBJ1-3	TGTGCCAGCAGTACGGGGGACCTGGGAAACACCATATATTTT	CASSTGDLGNTIYF
18	.	TRBD2	TRBV18	TRBJ2-3	TGTGCCAGCTCACGGTCGCCGGGACTAGCGGGAGGGTCAGATACGCAGTATTTT	CASSRSPGLAGGSDTQYF
14	.	.	TRBV18	TRBJ2-5	TGTGCCAGCTCACCGGACTACTCCCCAGAGACCCAGTACTTC	CASSPDYSPETQYF
14	.	.	TRBV5-1	TRBJ1-1	TGCGCCAGCAGCTTGGATAGTCTGAACACTGAAGCTTTCTTT	CASSLDSLNTEAFF
16	.	TRBD1	TRBV7-2	TRBJ1-2	TGTGCCAGCAGCCCCGGACAGGGGCTGGGAAACTATGGCTACACCTTC	CASSPGQGLGNYGYTF
18	.	TRBD2	TRBV6-1	TRBJ2-6	TGTGCCAGCAGTGGACTAGCGGGAACCAGCTCTGGGGCCAACGTCCTGACTTTC	CASSGLAGTSSGANVLTF
18	.	TRBD2	TRBV11-2	TRBJ2-4	TGTGCCAGCAGTCCTGGGACTAGCGGGAGTGTTGCCAAAAACATTCAGTACTTC	CASSPGTSGSVAKNIQYF
12	.	.	TRBV30	TRBJ1-2	TGTGCCTGGAGTGTACACGGGAAGGGCTACACCTTC	CAWSVHGKGYTF
11	.	.	TRBV29-1	TRBJ2-7	TGCAGCGTTGTATACATAAAGGAGCAGTACTTC	CSVVYIKEQYF
14	.	TRBD2	TRBV6-9	TRBJ2-7	TGTGCCAGCAGTAGGGGACTAGCGGCCTACGAGCAGTACTTC	CASSRGLAAYEQYF
15	few	.	TRBV6-4	TRBJ2-7	TGTGCCAGCAGTGACTCGACAGTCATATCCTACGAGCAGTACTTC	CASSDSTVISYEQYF
16	.	TRBD2	TRBV4-3	TRBJ2-2	TGCGCCAGCAGCCAAGAAGGCGGGGGTTCCACCGGGGAGCTGTTTTTT	CASSQEGGGSTGELFF
15	.	TRBD1	TRBV7-9	TRBJ2-5	TGTGCCAGCAGCCCTAGACAGGGGGGAGGGGAGACCCAGTACTTC	CASSPRQGGGETQYF
15	once	.	TRBV5-1	TRBJ1-5	TGCGCCAGCAGCTCCACAGGGAGAGTCGGTCAGCCCCAGCATTTT	CASSSTGRVGQPQHF
15	.	.	TRBV5-1	TRBJ1-2	TGCGCCAGCAGCTTGTTGCCAGACAATCGGAGGGGCTACACCTTC	CASSLLPDNRRGYTF
16	.	.	TRBV21-1	TRBJ2-7	TGTGCCAGCCGCGATGGTCTGCGGGGCACCCCCTCCGAGCAGTACTTC	CASRDGLRGTPSEQYF
15	few	TRBD2	TRBV27	TRBJ2-3	TGTGCCAGCAGTTTATATGCGGGAGCCACAGATACGCAGTATTTT	CASSLYAGATDTQYF
13	.	TRBD1	TRBV5-1	TRBJ2-7	TGCGCCAGCAGCGTACAGGGGAGCAACGAGCAGTACTTC	CASSVQGSNEQYF
16	once	TRBD2	TRBV27	TRBJ2-3	TGTGCCAGCAAGACCAGGATAAGCGGGAAGTTTGATACGCAGTATTTT	CASKTRISGKFDTQYF
15	.	TRBD2	TRBV2	TRBJ2-1	TGTGCCAGCAGGCCGACTAGCGGGGACAACAATGAGCAGTTCTTC	CASRPTSGDNNEQFF
13	.	.	TRBV10-2	TRBJ2-7	TGCGCCAGCACTGGCGGGGTAGCGAGGGAGCAGTACTTC	CASTGGVAREQYF
14	.	TRBD1	TRBV28	TRBJ1-5	TGTGCCAGCAGCTTACCCGACAGGGATCAGCCCCAGCATTTT	CASSLPDRDQPQHF
13	.	.	TRBV9	TRBJ1-2	TGTGCCAGCAGCGACCTGGGAGGGAATGGCTACACCTTC	CASSDLGGNGYTF
15	.	.	TRBV5-1	TRBJ2-5	TGCGCCAGCAGCCCGGGTGGCGGACAGCAAGAGACCCAGTACTTC	CASSPGGGQQETQYF
14	.	.	TRBV7-8	TRBJ2-5	TGTGCCAGCAGCTTCCCCGTAAACCAAGAGACCCAGTACTTC	CASSFPVNQETQYF
12	.	.	TRBV28	TRBJ2-2	TGTGCCAGCAACTCCAACACCGGGGAGCTGTTTTTT	CASNSNTGELFF
15	.	.	TRBV6-6	TRBJ2-7	TGTGCCAGCAGTTACTCCTGGGAGAGCTCCTACGAGCAGTACTTC	CASSYSWESSYEQYF
14	.	.	TRBV4-1	TRBJ1-3	TGCGCCAGCAGCCAATCCGGTACTGGAAACACCATATATTTT	CASSQSGTGNTIYF
13	.	.	TRBV28	TRBJ2-5	TGTGCCAGCAGTCCTGAGCGGAGAGAGACCCAGTACTTC	CASSPERRETQYF
17	.	TRBD1	TRBV28	TRBJ1-5	TGTGCCAGCAGTTCCGACAGGGCCCGGATCTACAATCAGCCCCAGCATTTT	CASSSDRARIYNQPQHF
16	.	TRBD2	TRBV25-1	TRBJ2-2	TGTGCCAGCGCAAGCAGGGGACTAGCGAACACCGGGGAGCTGTTTTTT	CASASRGLANTGELFF
15	.	.	TRBV6-1	TRBJ2-2	TGTGCCAGCAGTATGGGCAGGGCGAACACCGGGGAGCTGTTTTTT	CASSMGRANTGELFF
15	once	TRBD1	TRBV2	TRBJ2-5	TGTGCCAGCGGGCCGACAGGGCTATCAGAGGAGACCCAGTACTTC	CASGPTGLSEETQYF
16	.	.	TRBV5-1	TRBJ2-7	TGCGCCAGCAGCTTGGATCGTCCCCGAGGTGGGTACGAGCAGTACTTC	CASSLDRPRGGYEQYF
14	.	TRBD2	TRBV7-9	TRBJ2-7	TGTGCCAGCAGCCCCCGGGGGGGCGGCTACGAGCAGTACTTC	CASSPRGGGYEQYF
14	once	TRBD1	TRBV6-5	TRBJ2-7	TGTGCCAGCAGTTTCGGGACAGGGCTCTACGAGCAGTACTTC	CASSFGTGLYEQYF
15	.	.	TRBV11-1	TRBJ1-1	TGTGCCAGCAGCTTAGGCTGGCAGAAGAACACTGAAGCTTTCTTT	CASSLGWQKNTEAFF
14	.	.	TRBV28	TRBJ2-5	TGTGCCAGCTCGGACTCCCCTGGGCTAGAGACCCAGTACTTC	CASSDSPGLETQYF
19	.	TRBD2	TRBV9	TRBJ2-5	TGTGCCAGCAGCAGGGGACTAGCGGGAGGTGTACTCCCGGGGGAGACCCAGTACTTC	CASSRGLAGGVLPGETQYF
15	.	TRBD2	TRBV5-1	TRBJ2-2	TGCGCCAGCAGCACCGGACTAGCGAACACCGGGGAGCTGTTTTTT	CASSTGLANTGELFF
18	.	TRBD2	TRBV19	TRBJ2-2	TGTGCCAGTATCCGGACCCCACTAGCGGGTACGAACACCGGGGAGCTGTTTTTT	CASIRTPLAGTNTGELFF
14	.	TRBD1	TRBV4-2	TRBJ1-2	TGTGCCAGCAGCCAAGGCACAGGGGATTATGGCTACACCTTC	CASSQGTGDYGYTF
15	.	.	TRBV11-2	TRBJ2-7	TGTGCCAGCAGCTTAGATCGAGGAGGGAGCCTCGAGCAGTACTTC	CASSLDRGGSLEQYF
17	.	TRBD2	TRBV5-4	TRBJ2-7	TGTGCCAGCAGTTCGGGGGGGACCCAAGGGCCCTCCTACGAGCAGTACTTC	CASSSGGTQGPSYEQYF
13	.	.	TRBV28	TRBJ2-5	TGTGCCAGCAGTAGGAGATTACAAGAGACCCAGTACTTC	CASSRRLQETQYF
16	.	TRBD2	TRBV5-5	TRBJ2-1	TGTGCCAGCACCCTGGGGGCAGCGGGGGGCAGGAATGAGCAGTTCTTC	CASTLGAAGGRNEQFF
14	medium-sized	TRBD2	TRBV9	TRBJ2-5	TGTGCCAGCAGCGTAGGCAGCGGGAGAGAGACCCAGTACTTC	CASSVGSGRETQYF
20	once	.	TRBV27	TRBJ2-1	TGTGCCAGCAGTCCCTGGACACCACGGACTATTCGGAGCTCCTACAATGAGCAGTTCTTC	CASSPWTPRTIRSSYNEQFF
14	once	TRBD1	TRBV4-2	TRBJ2-3	TGTGCCAGCAGCCCCAGGGGGAAAGGCGATACGCAGTATTTT	CASSPRGKGDTQYF
14	.	.	TRBV9	TRBJ2-5	TGTGCCAGCAGCGTCGGGGTCGGCACGGAGACCCAGTACTTC	CASSVGVGTETQYF